The T cell receptor beta chain under discussion was sequenced for a study of T cell responses to AZD1222 COVID-19 vaccine. This clone was seen just once. TCRdb keeps only in-frame clones here, not all; method: immunoSEQ multiplex PCR. The table shows around 30,000 clones, with just over 90% occurring only once. V gave up 6 bases and J gave up 1 base, with 13 bases separating them. CDR3 size: 14 residues. Per the germline V gene, CDR1 is MNHEY and CDR2 is SVGAGI. The sequences come from peripheral blood, collected on day 0 of AZD1222 vaccination. The origin of this receptor is an adult in good health. The chain employs TRBV6-5 and TRBJ2-7; D perhaps matches TRBD1 (5 bases). CDR3 bases: TGTGCCAGCAGAAACAGGAAAGAATCCTACGAGCAGTACTTC. Amino acid sequence: CASRNRKESYEQYF.